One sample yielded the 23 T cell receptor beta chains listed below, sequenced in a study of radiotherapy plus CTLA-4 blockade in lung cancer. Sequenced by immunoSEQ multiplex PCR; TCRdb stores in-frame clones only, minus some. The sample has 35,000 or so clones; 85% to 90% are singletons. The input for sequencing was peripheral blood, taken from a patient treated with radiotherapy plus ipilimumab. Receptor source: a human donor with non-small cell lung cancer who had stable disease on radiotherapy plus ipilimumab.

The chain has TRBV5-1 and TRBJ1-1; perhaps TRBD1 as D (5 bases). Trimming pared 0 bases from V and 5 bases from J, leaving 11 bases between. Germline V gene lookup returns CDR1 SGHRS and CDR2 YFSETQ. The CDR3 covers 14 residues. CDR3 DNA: TGCGCCAGCAGCTTGGCAGGGATGCGGACTGAAGCTTTCTTT. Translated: CASSLAGMRTEAFF.

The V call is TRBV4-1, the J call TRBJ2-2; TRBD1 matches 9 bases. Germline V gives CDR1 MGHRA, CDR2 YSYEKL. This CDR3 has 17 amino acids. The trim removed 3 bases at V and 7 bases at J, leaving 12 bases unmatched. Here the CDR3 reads CASSQGNWDRVFGELFF. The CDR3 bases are TGCGCCAGCAGCCAGGGCAACTGGGACAGGGTCTTCGGGGAGCTGTTTTTT.

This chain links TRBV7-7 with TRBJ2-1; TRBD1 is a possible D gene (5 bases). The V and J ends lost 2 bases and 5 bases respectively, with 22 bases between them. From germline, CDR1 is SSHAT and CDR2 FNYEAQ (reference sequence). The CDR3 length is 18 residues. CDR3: CASSLTPFAGRLNNEQFF. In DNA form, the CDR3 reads TGTGCCAGCAGCTTAACTCCGTTTGCAGGGCGATTGAACAATGAGCAGTTCTTC.

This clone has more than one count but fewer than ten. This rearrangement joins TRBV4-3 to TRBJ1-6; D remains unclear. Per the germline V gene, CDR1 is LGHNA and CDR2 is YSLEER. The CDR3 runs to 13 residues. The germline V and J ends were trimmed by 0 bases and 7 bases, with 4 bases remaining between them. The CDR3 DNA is TGCGCCAGCAGCCAAGAAAGCAATTCACCCCTCCACTTT. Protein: CASSQESNSPLHF.

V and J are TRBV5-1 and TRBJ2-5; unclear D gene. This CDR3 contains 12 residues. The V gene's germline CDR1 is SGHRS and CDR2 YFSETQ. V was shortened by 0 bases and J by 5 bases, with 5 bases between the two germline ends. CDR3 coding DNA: TGCGCCAGCAGCTTGGGGCCCGAGACCCAGTACTTC. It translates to CASSLGPETQYF.

CDR3 amino acids: CASSLRMTGGAETQYF. CDR3 in DNA: TGCGCCAGCAGCCTAAGAATGACAGGGGGCGCAGAGACCCAGTACTTC. The chain employs TRBV4-1 and TRBJ2-5, with 10 bases lining up with TRBD1. Germline CDR1 reads MGHRA; CDR2 reads YSYEKL. The V gene end was trimmed by 4 bases and the J gene end by 4 bases; junction bases not matched to a gene: 9. This CDR3 contains 16 residues.

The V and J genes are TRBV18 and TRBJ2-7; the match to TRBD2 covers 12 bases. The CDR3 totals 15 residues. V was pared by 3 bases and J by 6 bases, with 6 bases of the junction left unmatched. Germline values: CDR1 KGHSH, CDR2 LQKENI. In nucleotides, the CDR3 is TGTGCCAGCTCACCTGAGACTAGCGGGAGTTCCGAGCAGTACTTC. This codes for CASSPETSGSSEQYF.

The CDR3 loop is CASSDGQGKSEQYF. The CDR3 region has the DNA TGTGCCAGCAGCGACGGACAGGGCAAATCCGAGCAGTACTTC. The rearrangement uses TRBV11-3 and TRBJ2-7; 8 bases line up with TRBD1. The CDR3 is made up of 14 amino acids. The J segment lost 6 bases and the V segment lost 5 bases, leaving 9 bases of the junction unmatched. CDR1 and CDR2 from the germline V gene are SGHNT and YENEEA.

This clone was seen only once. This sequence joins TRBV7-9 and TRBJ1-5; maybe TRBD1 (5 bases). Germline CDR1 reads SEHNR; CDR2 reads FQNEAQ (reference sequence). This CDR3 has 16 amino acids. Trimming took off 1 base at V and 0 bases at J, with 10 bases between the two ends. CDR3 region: CASSLVVGLSNQPQHF. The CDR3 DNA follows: TGTGCCAGCAGCTTAGTAGTGGGGCTTAGCAATCAGCCCCAGCATTTT.

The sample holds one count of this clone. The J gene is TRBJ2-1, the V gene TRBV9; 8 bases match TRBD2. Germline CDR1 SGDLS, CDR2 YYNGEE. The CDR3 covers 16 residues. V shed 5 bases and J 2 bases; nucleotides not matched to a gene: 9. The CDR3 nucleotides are TGTGCCAGCAGTGGGAGGGCGGGAGGTACCTACAATGAGCAGTTCTTC. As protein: CASSGRAGGTYNEQFF. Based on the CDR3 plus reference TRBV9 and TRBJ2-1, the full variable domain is DSGVTQTPKHLITATGQRVTLRCSPRSGDLSVYWYQQSLDQGLQFLIQYYNGEERAKGNILERFSAQQFPDLHSELNLSSLELGDSALYFCASSGRAGGTYNEQFFGPGTRLTVL.

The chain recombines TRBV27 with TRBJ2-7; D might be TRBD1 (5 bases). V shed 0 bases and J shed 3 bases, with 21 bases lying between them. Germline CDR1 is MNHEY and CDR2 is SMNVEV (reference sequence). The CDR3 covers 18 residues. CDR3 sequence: CASSLSFAQGPRIYEQYF. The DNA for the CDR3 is TGTGCCAGCAGTTTATCGTTCGCCCAGGGCCCGCGCATCTACGAGCAGTACTTC.

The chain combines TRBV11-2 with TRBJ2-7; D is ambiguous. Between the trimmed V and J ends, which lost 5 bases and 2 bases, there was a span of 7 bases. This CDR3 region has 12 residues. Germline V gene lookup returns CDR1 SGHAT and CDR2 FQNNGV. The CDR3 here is CASSPSPYEQYF. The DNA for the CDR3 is TGTGCCAGCAGCCCTAGTCCCTACGAGCAGTACTTC.

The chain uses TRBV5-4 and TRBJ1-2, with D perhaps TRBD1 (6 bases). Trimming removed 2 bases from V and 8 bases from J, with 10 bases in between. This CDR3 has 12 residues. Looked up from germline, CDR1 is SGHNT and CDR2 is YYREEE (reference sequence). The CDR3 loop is CASSLQGYGYTF. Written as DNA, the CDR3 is TGTGCCAGCAGCTTACAGGGTTACGGCTACACCTTC.

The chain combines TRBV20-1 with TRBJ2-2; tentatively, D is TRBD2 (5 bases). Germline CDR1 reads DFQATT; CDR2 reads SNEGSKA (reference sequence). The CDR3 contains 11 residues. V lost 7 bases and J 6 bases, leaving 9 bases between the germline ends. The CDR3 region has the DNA TGCAGTGTTGGGAGATCCGGGGAGCTGTTTTTT. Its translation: CSVGRSGELFF.

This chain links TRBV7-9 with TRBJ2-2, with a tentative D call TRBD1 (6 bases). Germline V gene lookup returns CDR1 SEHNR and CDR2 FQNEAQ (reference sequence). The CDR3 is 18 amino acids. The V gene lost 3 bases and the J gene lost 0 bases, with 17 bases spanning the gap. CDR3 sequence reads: CASSFPMTDSANTGELFF. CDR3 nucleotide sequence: TGTGCCAGCAGCTTCCCCATGACGGACAGCGCGAACACCGGGGAGCTGTTTTTT. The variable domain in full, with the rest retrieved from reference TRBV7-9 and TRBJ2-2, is DTGVSQNPRHKITKRGQNVTFRCDPISEHNRLYWYRQTLGQGPEFLTYFQNEAQLEKSRLLSDRFSAERPKGSFSTLEIQRTEQGDSAMYLCASSFPMTDSANTGELFFGEGSRLTVL.

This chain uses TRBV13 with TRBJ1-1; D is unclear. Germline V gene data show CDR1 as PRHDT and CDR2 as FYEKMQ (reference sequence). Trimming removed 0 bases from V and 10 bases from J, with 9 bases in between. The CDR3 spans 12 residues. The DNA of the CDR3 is TGTGCCAGCAGCTTAGGGAAATTCGGAGCTTTCTTT. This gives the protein CASSLGKFGAFF.

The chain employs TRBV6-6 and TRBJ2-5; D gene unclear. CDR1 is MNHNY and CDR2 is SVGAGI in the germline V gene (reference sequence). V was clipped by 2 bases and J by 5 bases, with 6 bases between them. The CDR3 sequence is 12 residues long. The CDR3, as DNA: TGTGCCAGCAGTTACCTGAGGGAGACCCAGTACTTC. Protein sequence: CASSYLRETQYF.

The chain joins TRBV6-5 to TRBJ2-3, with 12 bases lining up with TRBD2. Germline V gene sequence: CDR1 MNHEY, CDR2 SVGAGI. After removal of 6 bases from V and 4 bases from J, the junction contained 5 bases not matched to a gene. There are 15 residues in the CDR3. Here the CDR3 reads CASSPTSGRPDTQYF. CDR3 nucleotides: TGTGCCAGCAGCCCGACTAGCGGGAGACCAGATACGCAGTATTTT.

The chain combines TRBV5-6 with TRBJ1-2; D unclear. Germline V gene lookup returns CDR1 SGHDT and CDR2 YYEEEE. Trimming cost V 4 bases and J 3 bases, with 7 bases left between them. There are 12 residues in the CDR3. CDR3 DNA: TGTGCCAGCAGCGTCCGGGACTATGGCTACACCTTC. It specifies CASSVRDYGYTF.

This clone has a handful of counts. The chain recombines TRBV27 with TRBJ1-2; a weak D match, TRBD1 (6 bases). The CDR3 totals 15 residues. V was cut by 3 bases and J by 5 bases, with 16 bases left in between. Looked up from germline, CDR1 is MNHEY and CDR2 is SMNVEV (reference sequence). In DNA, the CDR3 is TGTGCCAGCAGTTTTTCCCAGGGACACGGGTATGGCTACACCTTC. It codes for CASSFSQGHGYGYTF.

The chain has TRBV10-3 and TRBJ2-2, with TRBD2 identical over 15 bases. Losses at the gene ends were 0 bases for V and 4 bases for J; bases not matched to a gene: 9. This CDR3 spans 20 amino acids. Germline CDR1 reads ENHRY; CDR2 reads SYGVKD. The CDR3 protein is CAISESYGLAGGLFTGELFF. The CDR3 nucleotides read TGTGCCATCAGTGAGTCATACGGACTAGCGGGAGGGCTGTTCACCGGGGAGCTGTTTTTT.

CDR3 sequence reads: CASSQAPHMPFLAAHMNEQFF. The DNA of the CDR3 is TGCGCCAGCAGCCAAGCCCCCCACATGCCTTTCTTAGCGGCCCACATGAATGAGCAGTTCTTC. The chain joins TRBV4-1 to TRBJ2-1, with D possibly matching TRBD2 (6 bases). Germline V gene sequence: CDR1 MGHRA, CDR2 YSYEKL. V lost 1 base, J lost 7 bases, and 32 bases lay in between. The CDR3 consists of 21 residues.

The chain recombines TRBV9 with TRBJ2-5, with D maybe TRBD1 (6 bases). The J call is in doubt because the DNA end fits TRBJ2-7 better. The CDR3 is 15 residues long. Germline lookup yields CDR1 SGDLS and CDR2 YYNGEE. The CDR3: CASSGLGQSPYEQYF. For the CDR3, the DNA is TGTGCCAGCAGCGGCCTTGGACAGTCCCCCTACGAGCAGTACTTC.